A single T cell receptor beta chain is shown here with its context. Its specificity is unknown. The entry originates in a study of cytomegalovirus exposure and HLA in healthy donors. General observations from the study: Later analysis suggested most CMV-associated TCR beta chains were HLA-restricted. V- and J-gene trimming in TCR beta was tied to a missense DCLRE1C variant by an analysis performed later.

Trimming took off 4 bases at V and 7 bases at J, with 14 bases between the two ends. CDR1 is MGHDK, CDR2 SYGVNS, per germline. The CDR3 spans 13 residues. The PCR was carried out with 60 Vbeta primers and 13 Jbeta primers. In the authors' methods: About 10 million shared chains were among the 60 million to 80 million unique TCR beta chains that a later analysis counted. Clones were sequenced by immunoSEQ multiplex PCR, and TCRdb holds only the in-frame ones, with some missing. V, J and clone size derive from that table, while D and trimming were established from the DNA sequence. Here the sample spans 100,000 to 150,000 clones, 83% being singletons.

Sequenced input: PBMCs. This TCR came from a woman between 35 and 50 years old in good health and CMV-seropositive. The V call is TRBV25-1, the J call TRBJ2-7; D is undetermined. CDR3 sequence (DNA): TGTGCCAGCAGTGTAAACCCCCTCGGGGAGCAGTACTTC. As protein: CASSVNPLGEQYF.